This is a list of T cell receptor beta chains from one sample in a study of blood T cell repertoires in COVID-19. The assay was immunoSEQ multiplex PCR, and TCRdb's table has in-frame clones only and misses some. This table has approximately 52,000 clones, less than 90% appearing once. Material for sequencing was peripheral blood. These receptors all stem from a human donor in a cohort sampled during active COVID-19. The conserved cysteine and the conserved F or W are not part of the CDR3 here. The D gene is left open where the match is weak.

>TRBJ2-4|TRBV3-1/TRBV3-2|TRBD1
ASSQDRGTALAKNIQY
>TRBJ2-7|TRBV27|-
ASSLARGEQY
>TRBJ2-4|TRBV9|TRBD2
ASSADTDLAGDANIQY
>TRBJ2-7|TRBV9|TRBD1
ASSAGQGVYEQY
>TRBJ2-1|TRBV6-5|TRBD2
ASSYSAGGPNEQF
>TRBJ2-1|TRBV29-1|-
SVERGARSYNEQF
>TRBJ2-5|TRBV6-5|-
ATARTVQETQY
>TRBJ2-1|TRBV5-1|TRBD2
ASSLEGLALYNEQF
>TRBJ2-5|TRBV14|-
ASSGLSQETQY
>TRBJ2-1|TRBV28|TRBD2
ASSQLAGGPSDEQF
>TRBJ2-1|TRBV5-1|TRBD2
ASSLLAGGPGEQF
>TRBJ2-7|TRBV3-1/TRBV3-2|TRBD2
ASSQGAPGLAYEQY
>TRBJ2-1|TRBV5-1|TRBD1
ASSLVTGGLNEQF
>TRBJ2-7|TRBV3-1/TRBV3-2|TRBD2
ASSPGVAGVYEQY
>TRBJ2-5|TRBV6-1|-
ASSESARGYQETQY
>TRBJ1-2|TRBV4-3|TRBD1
ASSQVFAPREGQVHYGYT
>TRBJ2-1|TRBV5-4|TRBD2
ASSLVAAGGGNEQF
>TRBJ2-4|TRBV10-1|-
ASSAAGSGAKNIQY
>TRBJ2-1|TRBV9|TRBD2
ASSVEGLARGEQF
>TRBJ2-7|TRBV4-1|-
ASSQEPRRDRYEQY
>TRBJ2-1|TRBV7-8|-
ASSKDSPREQF
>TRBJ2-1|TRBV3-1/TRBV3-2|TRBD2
ASSQTSGSIYEQF
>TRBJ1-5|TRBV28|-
ASSLGSNQPQH
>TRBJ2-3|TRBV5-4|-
ASSSGTERTDTQY
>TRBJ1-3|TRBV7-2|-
ASSPTGRSGNTIY
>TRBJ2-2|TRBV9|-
ASSLSDSRTGELF
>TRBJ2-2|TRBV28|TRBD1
ASTNTGGGTGELF
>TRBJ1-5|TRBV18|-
ASSPQAGNSNQPQH
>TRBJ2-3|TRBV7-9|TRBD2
ASSIRGLAGRTDTQY
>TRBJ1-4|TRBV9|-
ASSVSTGRGNEKLF
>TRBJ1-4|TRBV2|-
ASSDQLPNEKLF
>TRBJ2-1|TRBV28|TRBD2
ASRISGKVYNEQF
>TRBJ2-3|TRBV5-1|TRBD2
ASSLMGGRVDTQY
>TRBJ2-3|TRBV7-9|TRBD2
ASSLTSGGTDTQY
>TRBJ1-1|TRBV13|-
ASSFAEDTEAF
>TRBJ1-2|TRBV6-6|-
ASSSGGDYGYT
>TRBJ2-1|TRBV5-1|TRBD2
ASSSGTSGRGWSSNEQF
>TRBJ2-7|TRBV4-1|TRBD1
ASSQPGQGFGEQY
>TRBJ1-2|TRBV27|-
ASSSRRGDYGYT
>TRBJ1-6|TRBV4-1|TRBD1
ASSQNRGDRFRGSPLH
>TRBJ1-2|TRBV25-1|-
ASRSDSNYGYT
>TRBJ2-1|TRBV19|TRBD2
ASSSGLLWEQF
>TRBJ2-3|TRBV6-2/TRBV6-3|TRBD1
ASSYSMDRRWTDTQY
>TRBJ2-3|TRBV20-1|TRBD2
SASGTSGTSTDTQY
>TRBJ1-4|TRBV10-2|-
ASTDSIENEKLF
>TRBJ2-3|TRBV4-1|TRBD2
ASSQGLAGVLGTDTQY
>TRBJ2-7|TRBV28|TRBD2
ASSLWASGQYEQY
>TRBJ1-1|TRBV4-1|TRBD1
ASRPNRGDTEAF
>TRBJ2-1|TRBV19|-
ASSRGSELNSYNEQF
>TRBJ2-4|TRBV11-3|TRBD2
ASSSYGGAGTIAKNIQY
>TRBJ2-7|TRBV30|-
AWRETGPYEQY
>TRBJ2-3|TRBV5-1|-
ASSLSQGGTDTQY
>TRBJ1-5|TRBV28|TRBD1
ASSLYFGTAHQPQH
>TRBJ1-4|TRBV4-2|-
ASSHGTPGGLNEKLF
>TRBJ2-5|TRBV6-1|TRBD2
ASSEALAGGGETQY
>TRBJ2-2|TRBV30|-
AWSITSPGELF
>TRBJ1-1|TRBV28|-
ASRVDRRTEAF
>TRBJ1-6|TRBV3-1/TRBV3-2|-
ASSQGGSYNSPLH